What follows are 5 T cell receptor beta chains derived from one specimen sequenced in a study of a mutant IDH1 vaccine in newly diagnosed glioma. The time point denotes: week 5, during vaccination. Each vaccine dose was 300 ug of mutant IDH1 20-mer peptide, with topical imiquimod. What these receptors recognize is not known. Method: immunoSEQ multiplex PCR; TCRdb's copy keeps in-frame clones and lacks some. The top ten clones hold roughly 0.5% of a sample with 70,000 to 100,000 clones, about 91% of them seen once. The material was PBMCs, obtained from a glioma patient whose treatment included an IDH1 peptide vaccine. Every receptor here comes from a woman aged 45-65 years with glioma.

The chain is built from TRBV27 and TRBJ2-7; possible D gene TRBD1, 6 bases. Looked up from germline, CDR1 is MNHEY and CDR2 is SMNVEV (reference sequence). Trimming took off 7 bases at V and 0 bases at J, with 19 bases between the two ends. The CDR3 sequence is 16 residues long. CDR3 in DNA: TGTGCCAGCATTCCAACCCCGACAGGATACTCCTACGAGCAGTACTTC. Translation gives CASIPTPTGYSYEQYF.

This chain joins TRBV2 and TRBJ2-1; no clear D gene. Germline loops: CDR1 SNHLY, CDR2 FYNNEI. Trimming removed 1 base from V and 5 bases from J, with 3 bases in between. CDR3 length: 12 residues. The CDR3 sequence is CASSEGDNEQFF. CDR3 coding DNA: TGTGCCAGCAGTGAAGGGGACAATGAGCAGTTCTTC.

The CDR3 is CASSLGGTGVGYTF. The CDR3 DNA reads as TGTGCCAGCAGCTTAGGGGGGACAGGGGTTGGCTACACCTTC. The V and J genes are TRBV7-2 and TRBJ1-2; 10 bases are shared with TRBD1. The germline CDR1 and CDR2 sequences are SGHTA and FQGNSA. V lost 1 base, J lost 7 bases, and 3 bases stayed unmatched. This CDR3 has 14 residues.

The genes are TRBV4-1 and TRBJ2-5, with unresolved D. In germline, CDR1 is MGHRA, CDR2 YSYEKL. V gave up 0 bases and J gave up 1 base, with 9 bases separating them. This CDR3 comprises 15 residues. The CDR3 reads CASSQDRDFQETQYF. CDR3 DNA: TGCGCCAGCAGCCAAGATAGGGATTTCCAAGAGACCCAGTACTTC.

The CDR3 here is CASSFGALSTDTQYF. CDR3 DNA sequence: TGTGCCAGCAGCTTTGGGGCCCTTAGCACAGATACGCAGTATTTT. The chain couples TRBV7-3 to TRBJ2-3, with D tentatively TRBD1 (5 bases). The CDR3 spans 15 residues. Germline V gene data show CDR1 as SGHTA and CDR2 as FQGTGA. V was cut by 3 bases and J by 0 bases, with 10 bases left in between.